Listed below are T cell receptor beta chains from one sample, sequenced in a study of CD8 T cells in ankylosing spondylitis. A single record per CDR3 protein comes from TCRdb applying MiXCR to the 5' RACE reads. Among 130,000 or so distinct CDR3 sequences listed, roughly 6.6% were seen once. The sample was blood, either unsorted or a sorted T cell fraction (not recorded which). The receptors derive from a male donor with ankylosing spondylitis or in good health (not recorded which). Each CDR3 is given with its conserved first and last residue. The D gene is left open where the match is weak. The size field is filled for only some rows; it gives once, few, many or a size class.

j_call clone_size v_call d_call cdr3_nt cdr3_aa
TRBJ1-4 many TRBV5-1 TRBD1 TGCGCCAGCAGCTTGGCCGACAGGGGGGAAGAAAAACTGTTTTTT CASSLADRGEEKLFF
TRBJ2-1 many TRBV18 TRBD2 TGTGCCAGCTCACCCTCGACTAGCGGGGGACTCAATGAGCAGTTCTTC CASSPSTSGGLNEQFF
TRBJ2-1 many TRBV18 TRBD2 TGTGCCAGCTCACCACCGAGCGGGGGCGACTCCTACAATGAGCAGTTCTTC CASSPPSGGDSYNEQFF
TRBJ1-5 many TRBV5-8 TRBD1 TGTGCCAGCAGCATGGGACAGGGGGCAAATCAGCCCCAGCATTTT CASSMGQGANQPQHF
TRBJ1-2 many TRBV3-1 . TGTGCCAGCAGCCAAGATAGCGGGGGCTATGGCTACACCTTC CASSQDSGGYGYTF
TRBJ1-1 many TRBV20-1 . TGCAGTGTCTCACCCCAGTCGGTTACTGAAGCTTTCTTT CSVSPQSVTEAFF
TRBJ2-1 many TRBV12-3/TRBV12-4 . TGTGCCAGCAGTTTATCGATGGGGGAGAATGAGCAGTTCTTC CASSLSMGENEQFF
TRBJ2-1 many TRBV3-1 TRBD2 TGTGCCAGCAGCCCCCACCTAGCGGGAGTAGGCAATGAGCAGTTCTTC CASSPHLAGVGNEQFF
TRBJ2-1 few TRBV24-1 . TGTGCCACCAGTGATCCCCAGCTCAATATAAATGAGCAGTTCTTC CATSDPQLNINEQFF
TRBJ2-3 many TRBV20-1 . TGCAGTGCTACCGTGGGTGTGGAACTCACAGATACGCAGTATTTT CSATVGVELTDTQYF
TRBJ2-7 many TRBV12-3/TRBV12-4 TRBD1 TGTGCCAGCAGTCCGAAAGGGACAGGGGGCTTCTACGAGCAGTACTTC CASSPKGTGGFYEQYF
TRBJ2-3 many TRBV12-3/TRBV12-4 TRBD2 TGTGCCAGCAGTACACTACTAGCGGGGGCCGGGGATACGCAGTATTTT CASSTLLAGAGDTQYF
TRBJ2-5 many TRBV7-7 . TGTGCTAGCAGCGAGAGGAGTGAGACCCAGTACTTC CASSERSETQYF
TRBJ2-7 many TRBV20-1 . TGCAGTGCTAGAGGTATCAATTCCGAGCAGTACTTC CSARGINSEQYF
TRBJ2-5 many TRBV28 . TGTGCCAGCAGTTTACCCAGGGGCCTTGGGGAGACCCAGTACTTC CASSLPRGLGETQYF
TRBJ2-3 many TRBV2 TRBD1 TGTGCCAGCAAAGGGACAGGGGCATACCCAGATACGCAGTATTTT CASKGTGAYPDTQYF
TRBJ2-2 many TRBV18 TRBD1 TGTGCCAGCTCAGCCAGACAGGGGGCCTCGAACACCGGGGAGCTGTTTTTT CASSARQGASNTGELFF
TRBJ2-3 many TRBV12-3/TRBV12-4 TRBD2 TGTGCCAGCAGTCAGCGGGGAGGCACAGATACGCAGTATTTT CASSQRGGTDTQYF
TRBJ2-3 many TRBV25-1 . TGTGCCAGCTCACAAAGCCCGGATAACACAGATACGCAGTATTTT CASSQSPDNTDTQYF
TRBJ1-2 many TRBV14 . TGTGCCAGCAGCCAACTCACAGTTTTTCCTATAGGCTACACCTTC CASSQLTVFPIGYTF
TRBJ2-5 many TRBV29-1 . TGCAGCGTTGAAGATCAACCCGCAGGGGAGACCCAGTACTTC CSVEDQPAGETQYF
TRBJ1-5 few TRBV7-8 . TGTGCCAGCAGCCCGGGGCATCAAAGTCAGCCCCAGCATTTT CASSPGHQSQPQHF
TRBJ2-1 many TRBV29-1 . TGCAGCGTTCCCAGCGGAGACTCCTACAATGAGCAGTTCTTC CSVPSGDSYNEQFF
TRBJ2-5 . TRBV7-7 TRBD2 TGTGCTAGCAGTTTTAAGTCGTTACTAGCGGGAAGCGATCCGAGGGAGACCCAGTACTTC CASSFKSLLAGSDPRETQYF
TRBJ2-5 . TRBV3-1 TRBD2 TGTGCCACCTGCCGATACGAACCGGGACTAGAATGGGAGACCCAGTACTTC CATCRYEPGLEWETQYF
TRBJ1-2 many TRBV5-1 TRBD1 TGCGCCAGCAGCAGGGACAGGGGCAACTATGGCTACACCTTC CASSRDRGNYGYTF
TRBJ2-7 many TRBV6-1 TRBD2 TGTGCCAGCAGCTCTCCTAGCGGGACTGGAGAGCAGTACTTC CASSSPSGTGEQYF
TRBJ2-5 many TRBV5-1 . TGCGCCAGCAGCTTAAGGAACTCGAATTTTGTACTACAAGAGACCCAGTACTTC CASSLRNSNFVLQETQYF
TRBJ2-7 many TRBV18 . TGTGCCAGCTCACCACCGACAGACGTCTACGAGCAGTACTTC CASSPPTDVYEQYF
TRBJ2-7 . TRBV28 . TGTGCCAGCATTTCGGACGGTTTTGCGCAGTACTTC CASISDGFAQYF